This TCR beta chain is from a study of T cell repertoires in cytomegalovirus infection. The wider study: The authors relied on CMV epitopes, both recently identified HLA-C-restricted and well-studied HLA-B-restricted. A matching HLA type, together with CMV infection, was signaled by public TCR beta signatures.

Germline V CDR1 and CDR2: MNHNS, SASEGT. With 6 bases clipped from V and 6 bases from J, the junction kept 10 bases outside the gene matches. This CDR3 has 15 amino acids. MiXCR, applied by TCRdb to the reads, yields one record per CDR3 protein. The sample lists approximately 590,000 distinct CDR3 sequences; approximately 40% were seen once. In its sample, this clonotype was seen a few times. Its antigen is not known. Points from the study as a whole: Ex vivo responses were dominated by HLA-C-restricted CMV-specific TCR beta clonotypes. Adding up the frequency of public TCR beta families identified people who carried CMV plus the relevant HLA.

The J gene is TRBJ2-7, the V gene TRBV6-1, with 11 bases that match TRBD2. The input for sequencing was cultured PBMCs, taken from culture after CMV antigen stimulation. The TCR was taken from a human donor in good health (CMV status not recorded). Some clones in this sample may be carry-over from other donors' samples. CDR3 region: CASRPSGRRKGEQYF. The CDR3 DNA follows: TGTGCCAGCAGGCCTAGCGGGAGGAGGAAGGGCGAGCAGTACTTC.